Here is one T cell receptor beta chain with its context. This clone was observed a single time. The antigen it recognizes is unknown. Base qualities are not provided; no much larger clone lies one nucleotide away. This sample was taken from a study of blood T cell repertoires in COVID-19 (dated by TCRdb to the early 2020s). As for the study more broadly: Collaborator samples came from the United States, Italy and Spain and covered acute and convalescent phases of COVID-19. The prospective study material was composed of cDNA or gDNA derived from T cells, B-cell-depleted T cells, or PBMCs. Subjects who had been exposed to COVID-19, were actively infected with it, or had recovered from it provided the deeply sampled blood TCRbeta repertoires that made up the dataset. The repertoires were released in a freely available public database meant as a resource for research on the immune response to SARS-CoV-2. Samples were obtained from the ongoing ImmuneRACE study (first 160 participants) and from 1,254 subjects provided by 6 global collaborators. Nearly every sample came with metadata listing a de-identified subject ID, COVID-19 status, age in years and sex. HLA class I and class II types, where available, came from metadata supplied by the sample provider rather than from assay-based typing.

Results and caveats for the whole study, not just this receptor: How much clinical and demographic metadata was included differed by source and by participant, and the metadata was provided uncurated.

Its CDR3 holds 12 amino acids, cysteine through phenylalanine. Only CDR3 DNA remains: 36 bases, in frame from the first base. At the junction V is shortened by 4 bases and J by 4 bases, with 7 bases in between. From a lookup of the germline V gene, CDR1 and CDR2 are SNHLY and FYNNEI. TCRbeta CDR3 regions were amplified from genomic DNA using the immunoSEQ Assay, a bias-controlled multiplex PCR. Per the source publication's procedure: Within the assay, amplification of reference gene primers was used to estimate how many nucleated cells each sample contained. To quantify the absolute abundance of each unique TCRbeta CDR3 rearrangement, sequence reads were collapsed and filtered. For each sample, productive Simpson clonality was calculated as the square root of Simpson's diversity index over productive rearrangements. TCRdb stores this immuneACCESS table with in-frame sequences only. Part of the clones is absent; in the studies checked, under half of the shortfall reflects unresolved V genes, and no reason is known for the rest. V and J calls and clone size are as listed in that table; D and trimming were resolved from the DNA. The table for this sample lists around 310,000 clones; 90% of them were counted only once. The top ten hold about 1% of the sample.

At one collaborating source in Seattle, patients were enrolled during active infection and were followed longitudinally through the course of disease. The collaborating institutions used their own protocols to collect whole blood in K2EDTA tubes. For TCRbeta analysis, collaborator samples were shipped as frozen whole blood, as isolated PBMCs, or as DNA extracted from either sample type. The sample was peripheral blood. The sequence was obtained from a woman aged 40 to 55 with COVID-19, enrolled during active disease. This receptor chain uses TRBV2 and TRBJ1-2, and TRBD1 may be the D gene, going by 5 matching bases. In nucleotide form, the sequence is TGTGCCAGCAGTGGGGGCCTCTATGGCTACACCTTC. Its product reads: CASSGGLYGYTF.